These 28 T cell receptor beta chains came from one sample sequenced in a study of tumor and adjacent non-tumor tissue in lung cancer. The template was RNA from unsorted bulk tissue. Distant lung tissue was collected more than 3 cm away from the tumor edge. A modified ARM-PCR protocol with three rounds of nested PCR amplified TCRbeta. One entry per CDR3 protein results from TCRdb running MiXCR on the multiplex PCR reads. Of about 110,000 distinct CDR3 sequences listed, 62% are singletons. The sample comprised distant non-tumor lung tissue. These receptors were obtained from a man aged 60-69 years with non-small cell lung cancer.

The chain employs TRBV20-1 and TRBJ1-5, with unresolved D. CDR1 is DFQATT, CDR2 SNEGSKA, per germline (reference sequence). The CDR3 runs 12 residues. This chain's CDR3 is CSARRLNQPQHF. CDR3 in DNA: TGCAGCGCAAGACGGCTCAATCAGCCCCAGCATTTT.

With regard to this clonotype: The junction does not match germline at one end; this may be a read error. This rearrangement joins TRBV12-3 or TRBV12-4 to TRBJ2-1, with D possibly TRBD2 on 7 matching bases. The CDR3 is 16 residues long. The CDR3 here is CASSFLRSGRDNEHFF. The DNA for the CDR3 is TGTGCCAGTAGTTTTCTGAGGTCGGGGAGGGACAATGAGCATTTCTTC.

About this clonotype itself: Likely a read error: the CDR3 ends without its conserved phenylalanine or tryptophan. The chain recombines TRBV12-3 or TRBV12-4 with TRBJ2-6, with 8 bases identical to TRBD2. The CDR3 loop spans 16 amino acids. Losses at the gene ends were 6 bases for V and 4 bases for J; bases not matched to a gene: 8. DNA of the CDR3: TGTGCCAGCAGGGCGTCGGGAGGGTTGGGGGCCAACGTCCTGACTTCC. Protein sequence: CASRASGGLGANVLTS.

Concerning this clonotype: One end of the junction does not line up with germline, which may come from a read error. V is TRBV12-3 or TRBV12-4 and J is TRBJ1-2; D not resolved. The CDR3 contains 14 residues. The CDR3 nucleotides are TGTGCCAGCAGTACGAAAGGTCGTTTAGATGGCTACACTTTC. Residues: CASSTKGRLDGYTF.

Ten or more counts support this clonotype. The CDR3 coding sequence is TGTGCCAGCAGGCCTAATAGCGGGGAGAGTCAGCAGTTCTTC. This encodes CASRPNSGESQQFF. V gene TRBV6-6 combines with J gene TRBJ2-1, with 8 positions matching TRBD2. Unmatched junction bases numbered 12, after V lost 6 bases and J lost 11 bases. CDR1 is MNHNY, CDR2 SVGAGI, per germline (reference sequence). The CDR3 is made up of 14 amino acids.

The chain recombines TRBV29-1 with TRBJ2-1, with D unclear. This CDR3 contains 13 residues. Between the trimmed V and J ends, which lost 5 bases and 9 bases, there was a span of 17 bases. CDR1 and CDR2 from the germline V gene are SQVTM and ANQGSEA. The CDR3 is CSVSGSRWSEQFF. CDR3 nucleotide sequence: TGCAGCGTTTCGGGTAGCCGGTGGAGTGAGCAGTTCTTC.

J is TRBJ2-2 and V is TRBV5-1, with no clear D. The V gene lost 1 base and the J gene lost 0 bases, with 10 bases spanning the gap. This CDR3 is 16 amino acids long. Germline CDR1 reads SGHRS; CDR2 reads YFSETQ. The CDR3 reads CASSLLGIANTGELFF. In DNA form, the CDR3 reads TGCGCCAGCAGCTTGCTAGGAATCGCGAACACCGGGGAGCTGTTTTTT.

This clonotype appeared a few times. No conserved phenylalanine or tryptophan is present at the end of the CDR3, so a read error is the likely explanation. The chain uses TRBV14 and TRBJ2-1, with TRBD2 as a possible D gene (5 bases). V was pared by 1 base and J by 0 bases, with 7 bases between. This CDR3 spans 15 amino acids. CDR1 is SGHDN and CDR2 is FVKESK in the germline V gene. This CDR3 reads CASSQAGSSYNEQFL. In nucleotides, the CDR3 is TGTGCCAGCAGCCAAGCGGGGAGCTCCTACAATGAGCAGTTCTTA.

The chain carries TRBV5-1 and TRBJ2-5; a possible D gene is TRBD2 (5 bases). Trimming cost V 4 bases and J 7 bases, with 17 bases left between them. The germline V gene has CDR1 SGHRS and CDR2 YFSETQ. This CDR3 has 14 residues. The CDR3 spells CASSPDPRGGTQYF. The CDR3 nucleotides are TGCGCCAGCAGCCCGGACCCCCGGGGTGGGACCCAGTACTTC.

Regarding this clonotype: The germline gene is not matched at one end of the junction; a read error may be the cause. This chain connects TRBV6-2 or TRBV6-3 to TRBJ2-2; possible D gene TRBD2, 5 bases. The CDR3 covers 13 residues. The germline V gene has CDR1 MNHEY and CDR2 SVGEGT. DNA of the CDR3: TGTGCCAGCAGGTACCTAGAAGTCGGGGAGTTGTTTTTT. Its translation is CASRYLEVGELFF.

In this sample, this clonotype turned up many times. The chain joins TRBV14 to TRBJ1-3, with a tentative D call TRBD1 (6 bases). Germline assignment: CDR1 SGHDN and CDR2 FVKESK. The germline V and J ends were trimmed by 3 bases and 8 bases, with 14 bases remaining between them. The CDR3 is 14 residues long. The CDR3 protein is CASSQTRGFDTIYF. As DNA, the CDR3 is TGTGCCAGCAGCCAGACCAGGGGCTTCGACACCATATATTTT.

Worth noting for this clonotype: Since the CDR3 does not end with the conserved phenylalanine or tryptophan, this likely comes from a read error. V usage is TRBV6-1 and J usage is TRBJ2-5; tentatively, D is TRBD1 (5 bases). Germline V gene lookup returns CDR1 MNHNS and CDR2 SASEGT. The CDR3 has 14 amino acids. V was pared by 4 bases and J by 3 bases, with 12 bases between. This chain's CDR3 is CASSVETVEETQYL. The CDR3 coding sequence is TGTGCCAGCAGTGTTGAGACAGTCGAAGAGACCCAGTACCTC.

Notes on this clonotype: This may come from a read error, since a much larger clone is one base off. This chain connects TRBV28 to TRBJ1-2; TRBD1 matches at 7 bases. The CDR3 contains 14 residues. From germline, CDR1 is MDHEN and CDR2 SYDVKM. V shed 10 bases, J shed 4 bases, and the junction held 12 bases outside the gene matches. CDR3 in DNA: TGTGCCATCAGAGTTTTGGGACAGAGCTATGGCTACACCTTC. As protein: CAIRVLGQSYGYTF.

On this clonotype: Compared with germline, one end of the junction differs, possibly owing to a read error. This chain joins TRBV11-2 and TRBJ2-2; D gene ambiguous. The V gene's germline CDR1 is SGHAT and CDR2 FQNNGV. The CDR3 consists of 14 residues. CDR3 residues: CASNLDRFPGELFF. CDR3 bases: TGCGCCAGCAACTTAGACCGCTTTCCCGGGGAGCTGTTTTTT.

Of note for this clonotype: At one end the junction does not follow the germline gene, possibly because of a read error. The rearrangement joins TRBV6-5 to TRBJ2-3; perhaps TRBD2 as D (5 bases). The CDR3 runs 16 residues. CDR1 is MNHEY and CDR2 is SVGAGI in the germline V gene. The CDR3 sequence is CASSYHGRSSTDTLYF. CDR3 nucleotides: TGTGCCAGCAGTTACCACGGTAGATCTAGCACAGATACGCTGTATTTT.

The table lists this clonotype with many counts. The chain joins TRBV20-1 to TRBJ2-3; D is perhaps TRBD2 (6 bases). Germline V gene lookup returns CDR1 DFQATT and CDR2 SNEGSKA (reference sequence). Trimming cost V 1 base and J 3 bases, with 11 bases left between them. The CDR3 length is 14 residues. CDR3 sequence: CSARGRDSTDTQYF. Written as DNA, the CDR3 is TGCAGTGCTAGAGGGCGGGACTCGACAGATACGCAGTATTTT.

This clonotype turned up a few times. The gene calls are TRBV6-5 and TRBJ1-4; TRBD1 might be the D (6 bases). Germline values: CDR1 MNHEY, CDR2 SVGAGI. The CDR3 is 15 amino acids. V dropped 2 bases and J dropped 4 bases, with 11 bases sitting between them. CDR3 bases: TGTGCCAGCAGTTACGGCGGGACACTTAATGAAAAACTGTTTTTT. This sequence encodes CASSYGGTLNEKLFF.

To note about this clonotype: One junction end does not reproduce the germline sequence, and a read error may be involved. The V and J genes are TRBV6-5 and TRBJ2-3; TRBD2 agrees at 15 bases. Germline loops: CDR1 MNHEY, CDR2 SVGAGI. The CDR3 is 18 residues long. In DNA, the CDR3 is TGTGCCAGCAGTTACGGGACTAGCGGGGGGCGGCTCACAGATATGCAGTATTTT. Amino acids: CASSYGTSGGRLTDMQYF.

This clonotype was recorded a few times. J is TRBJ2-7 and V is TRBV20-1, with 9 positions matching TRBD1. From germline, CDR1 is DFQATT and CDR2 SNEGSKA (reference sequence). Trimming took 7 bases from V and 4 from J; bases not matched to a gene: 5. CDR3 size: 12 residues. This chain's CDR3 is CSVRDRAYEQYF. DNA for the CDR3: TGCAGTGTTCGGGACAGGGCTTACGAGCAGTACTTC.

Worth noting for this clonotype: Relative to the germline gene, one junction end is altered; a read error may explain this. The chain couples TRBV11-2 to TRBJ1-1; tentative D call: TRBD1 (5 bases). The CDR3 has 15 amino acids. The germline CDR1 and CDR2 sequences are SGHAT and FQNNGV. CDR3 sequence reads: CTSSPKGGGFTEAFF. The DNA for the CDR3 is TGTACCAGCAGTCCAAAGGGTGGGGGTTTCACTGAAGCTTTCTTT.

Details on this clonotype: An end of the junction does not agree with germline; a read error may underlie this. This rearrangement joins TRBV29-1 to TRBJ2-7; 8 nucleotides agree with TRBD1. Germline loops: CDR1 SQVTM, CDR2 ANQGSEA. This CDR3 is built from 14 residues. CDR3 in amino acids: CSIEIGTGDCEQYF. For the CDR3, the DNA is TGCAGCATTGAAATCGGGACAGGAGATTGCGAGCAGTACTTC.

About this clonotype itself: Being one base from a much bigger clone, this may be a read error. The chain joins TRBV6-1 to TRBJ2-3; 9 bases align to TRBD2. The trim removed 5 bases at V and 1 base at J, leaving 13 bases unmatched. CDR1 MNHNS and CDR2 SASEGT come from the germline V gene. This CDR3 has 18 residues. CDR3 coding DNA: TGTGCCAGCAGTCCCCGGAGTAGCGGGGGCCGGGGCACAGATACGCAGTATTTT. Protein: CASSPRSSGGRGTDTQYF.

Concerning this clonotype: Germline and junction disagree at one end, which may indicate a read error. The genes are TRBV6-1 and TRBJ1-3, with D possibly matching TRBD1 (5 bases). CDR1 is MNHNS and CDR2 is SASEGT in the germline V gene. There are 13 residues in the CDR3. CDR3 nucleotides: TGTGCCAGCAGTCTGGGACTTGGAAACATCATATATTTC. Residues: CASSLGLGNIIYF.

This clonotype appeared a few times. A much larger clone lies a single base off, so this may be a read error. The gene calls are TRBV6-1 and TRBJ2-3; unclear D gene. The V gene's germline CDR1 is MNHNS and CDR2 SASEGT. The CDR3 length is 11 residues. The CDR3 sequence: CASSERDTRYF. CDR3 nucleotides: TGTGCCAGCAGCGAACGAGATACGCGGTATTTT.

Note on this clonotype: A far larger clone is a single base away, which makes a read error likely. The chain has TRBV12-3 or TRBV12-4 and TRBJ2-1; D is undetermined. The CDR3 sequence is 11 residues long. CDR3 protein: CASSPLDERFF. The CDR3 DNA follows: TGTGCCAGCAGTCCCCTCGATGAGCGGTTCTTC.

A few counts support this clonotype. This clone may be a read error of a much larger clone one base away. The chain combines TRBV4-2 with TRBJ2-2, with 7 bases fitting TRBD2. From germline, CDR1 is LGHNA and CDR2 YNFKEQ. The CDR3 sequence is 17 residues long. In DNA, the CDR3 is TGTGCCATCAGCCAAGATTGGAATAGCGGGTATAACGGGGAGCTGTTTTTT. Its translation: CAISQDWNSGYNGELFF.

Details on this clonotype: Just one base apart from a much larger clone, this may be a read error. This chain connects TRBV12-3 or TRBV12-4 to TRBJ1-5, with D possibly matching TRBD1 (6 bases). V lost 6 bases, J lost 1 base, and 16 bases lay in between. This CDR3 has 16 residues. The CDR3 spells CASSEQGLGSNQPQHF. Written as DNA, the CDR3 is TGTGCCAGCAGCGAACAGGGCCTGGGGAGCAATCAGCCCCAGCATTTT.

The rearrangement uses TRBV20-1 and TRBJ1-5; the match to TRBD1 covers 8 bases. The CDR3 is 15 residues long. The junction had 10 bases not matched to a gene; V was cut back by 6 bases and J by 3 bases. Germline V gives CDR1 DFQATT, CDR2 SNEGSKA (reference sequence). For the CDR3, the DNA is TGCAGTGCCTCGGACAGGGTGACAAACAATCAGCCCCAGCATTTT. Encoded protein: CSASDRVTNNQPQHF.